This is a list of T cell receptor beta chains from one sample in a study of control samples from healthy donors and cancer patients. Using immunoSEQ multiplex PCR, the repertoire was profiled, and TCRdb retains in-frame clones only, with some absent. This table holds 130,000 or so clones, around nine tenths found once. The material sequenced was PBMCs. Receptor source: a man aged 50-60 years with head and neck cancer. The CDR3 runs from the conserved cysteine through the conserved F or W.

v_gene	j_gene	CDR3aa
TRBV6-1	TRBJ1-2	CASSEVGSSYGYTF
TRBV28	TRBJ2-1	CASSPYSYNEQFF
TRBV5-8	TRBJ1-5	CASSTRQTSNQPQHF
TRBV20-1	TRBJ2-5	CSASVGGGGWLGQETQYF
TRBV19	TRBJ2-1	CASSTPQGAEQFF
TRBV6-5	TRBJ1-2	CASSYSASHGYGYTF
TRBV30	TRBJ1-6	CAWAGQENSPLHF
TRBV19	TRBJ1-1	CASTSIEGKNTEAFF
TRBV6-6	TRBJ1-1	CASRRLTANTEAFF
TRBV28	TRBJ2-2	CASSKTGTANTGELFF
TRBV27	TRBJ2-3	CASSYGFSTDTQYF
TRBV6-5	TRBJ1-3	CASIGRGPGNTIYF
TRBV24-1	TRBJ2-1	CATSPPRSTSSGEQFF
TRBV12-3/TRBV12-4	TRBJ2-7	CASSLLAGGEQYF
TRBV24-1	TRBJ2-3	CATSDPGTSGYTDTQYF
TRBV12-3/TRBV12-4	TRBJ2-7	CASSFDRDYEQYF
TRBV7-9	TRBJ2-7	CASSLGQGKYF
TRBV19	TRBJ1-3	CASSIRGASGNTIYF
TRBV3-1/TRBV3-2	TRBJ1-4	CASSQSTAGEKLFF
TRBV5-6	TRBJ2-7	CASSLVTGWQQYF
TRBV3-1/TRBV3-2	TRBJ1-1	CASSLGGAGTEAFF
TRBV5-1	TRBJ2-2	CASSSGQGFATGELFF
TRBV14	TRBJ2-7	CASSQVTGPSEQYF
TRBV3-1/TRBV3-2	TRBJ2-5	CASSQFSGGQETQYF
TRBV18	TRBJ2-7	CASSPRELYEQYF
TRBV20-1	TRBJ2-1	CSASYNEQFF
TRBV11-2	TRBJ2-1	CASTTGLAGGNEQFF
TRBV7-8	TRBJ1-3	CASSGLQGYSGNTIYF
TRBV7-8	TRBJ2-7	CASSLATGRGSGEQYF
TRBV5-1	TRBJ1-2	CASSLDRGSYGYTF
TRBV27	TRBJ2-7	CASSSSDTYEQYF
TRBV6-6	TRBJ2-7	CASSYSQAEQYF
TRBV2	TRBJ2-5	CASSPVQRGRQETQYF
TRBV7-2	TRBJ2-1	CASSATGSSYNEQFF
TRBV6-2/TRBV6-3	TRBJ2-7	CASSGQGYEQYF
TRBV5-4	TRBJ2-1	CASSLGGHAPSYNEQFF
TRBV3-1/TRBV3-2	TRBJ2-2	CASLQTSGRGLNTGELFF
TRBV15	TRBJ2-5	CATSRGGQGETQYF
TRBV29-1	TRBJ2-7	CSVLEAYFGEQYF
TRBV27	TRBJ1-4	CASSSYSGTKVEFVKLFF
TRBV7-9	TRBJ2-1	CASSSFAGQGSYNEQFF
TRBV5-1	TRBJ2-5	CASSPSSGRALETQYF
TRBV7-9	TRBJ2-5	CASSIGSSGEETQYF
TRBV9	TRBJ2-1	CASSPSGNEQFF
TRBV28	TRBJ1-5	CASTLGGGEYGNQPQHF
TRBV27	TRBJ1-4	CASSPTPDRGNEKLFF
TRBV5-1	TRBJ2-6	CASSTPLNRDRGGGTSGANVLTF
TRBV4-1	TRBJ2-2	CASSQVGSDTGELFF
TRBV27	TRBJ2-1	CASSFRGSLLANEQFF
TRBV29-1	TRBJ1-1	CSGLPYLNTEAFF
TRBV18	TRBJ2-5	CASSPNREETQYF
TRBV11-2	TRBJ2-7	CASTPFGDNSYEQYF
TRBV6-4	TRBJ1-6	CASNEGTENSPLHF